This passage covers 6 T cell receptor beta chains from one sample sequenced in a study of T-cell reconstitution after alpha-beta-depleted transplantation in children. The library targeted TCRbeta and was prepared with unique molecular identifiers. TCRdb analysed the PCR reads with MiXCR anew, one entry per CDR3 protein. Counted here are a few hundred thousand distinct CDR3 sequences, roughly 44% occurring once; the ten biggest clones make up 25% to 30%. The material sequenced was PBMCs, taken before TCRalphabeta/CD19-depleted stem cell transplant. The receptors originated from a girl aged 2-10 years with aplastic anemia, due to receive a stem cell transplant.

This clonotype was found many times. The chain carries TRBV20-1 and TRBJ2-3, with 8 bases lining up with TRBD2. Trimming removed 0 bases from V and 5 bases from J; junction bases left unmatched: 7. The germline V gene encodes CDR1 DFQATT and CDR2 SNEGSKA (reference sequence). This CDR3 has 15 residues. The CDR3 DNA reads TGCAGTGCTAGAGATTCGGGACTAGTTAGAGATACGCAGTATTTT. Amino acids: CSARDSGLVRDTQYF.

CDR3 region: CASSSSLSGGSSYNEQFF. As DNA, the CDR3 is TGTGCCAGCAGTTCCTCCCTTTCAGGGGGGAGCTCCTACAATGAGCAGTTCTTC. The chain has TRBV27 and TRBJ2-1; tentatively, D is TRBD1 (7 bases). This CDR3 has 18 amino acids. Germline V gene data show CDR1 as MNHEY and CDR2 as SMNVEV (reference sequence). V was cut by 4 bases and J by 0 bases, with 19 bases left in between.

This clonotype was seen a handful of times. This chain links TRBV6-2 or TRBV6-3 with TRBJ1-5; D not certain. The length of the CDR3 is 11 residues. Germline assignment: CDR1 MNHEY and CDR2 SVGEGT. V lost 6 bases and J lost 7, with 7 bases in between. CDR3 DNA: TGTGCCAGCAGGGATGGACAGCCCCAGCATTTT. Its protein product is CASRDGQPQHF.

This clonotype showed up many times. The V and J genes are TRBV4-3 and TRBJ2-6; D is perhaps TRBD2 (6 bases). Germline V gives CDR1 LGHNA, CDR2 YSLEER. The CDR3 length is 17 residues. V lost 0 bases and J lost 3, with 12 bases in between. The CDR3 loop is CASSQDPSGLGANVLTF. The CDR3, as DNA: TGCGCCAGCAGCCAAGATCCCTCGGGACTTGGGGCCAACGTCCTGACTTTC.

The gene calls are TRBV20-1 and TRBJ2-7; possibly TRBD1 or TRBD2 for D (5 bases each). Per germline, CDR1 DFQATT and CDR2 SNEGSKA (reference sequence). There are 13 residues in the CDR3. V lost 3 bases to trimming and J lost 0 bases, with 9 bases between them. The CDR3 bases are TGCAGTGCTAGGGGGGAAAGCTCCTACGAGCAGTACTTC. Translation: CSARGESSYEQYF.

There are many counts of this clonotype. The CDR3 protein is CASSPTGWDEQYF. The CDR3 DNA sequence: TGTGCCAGCAGTCCAACAGGGTGGGACGAGCAGTACTTC. V is TRBV27 and J is TRBJ2-7, with TRBD1 as a possible D gene (6 bases). The germline V gene encodes CDR1 MNHEY and CDR2 SMNVEV (reference sequence). Trimming shortened V by 5 bases and J by 5 bases, and 13 bases separated the two germline ends. CDR3 length: 13 residues.